This TCR gamma chain was found in a study of γδ T cells in repeated Plasmodium falciparum infection. The wider study: Age- and gender-matched Australian children served as comparison for malaria-exposed Malian children. Samples were taken at baseline, before some infections, and 21 days after each. Some Malian samples span acute malaria episodes; others come from no-transmission periods.

Gammadelta T cells were flow-sorted from PBMC into Vgamma9/Vdelta2+ and Vdelta2-negative populations for bulk analysis. Worth noting for this clone: This DNA's translation differs at residue 2 from TCRdb's protein, which comes from a much larger clone; a read error is likely, and the protein shown is translated from the DNA.

TCRdb re-identified clones in the multiplex PCR reads via CATT. Among a few thousand gamma-chain clones listed, around 3.7% were seen once. The CDR3 contains 11 residues. Looked up from germline, CDR1 is GITISATS and CDR2 is ISYDGTV (reference sequence). The sequence was collected from a pool of human donors (malaria-infected and uninfected, not separated). Sample: gamma-delta T cells from blood. The chain links TRGV9 to TRGJ1 or TRGJ2. The CDR3 protein is CTLWERNKKLF. The CDR3 DNA sequence: TGTACCTTGTGGGAGAGAAATAAGAAACTCTTT.